The subject of this entry is one T cell receptor (beta chain). What it recognizes is unknown. These data come from a study of T cells after yellow fever vaccination. Study-wide points: Booster samples showed a return of most primary-vaccination clones (roughly 96% CD4, around 88% CD8). There was a possibility that FACS-sorted repertoires contained abundant clonotypes contaminating from the bulk population.

TCR cDNA was made by 5'RACE template switching, adding a universal primer site and UMIs. TCRdb ran MiXCR on the 5' RACE reads and lists one entry per CDR3 protein. The repertoire holds 300,000 or so distinct CDR3 sequences, around 7% seen once, with 18% in the top ten. In germline, CDR1 is MGHRA, CDR2 YSYEKL. This CDR3 region has 16 residues. Trimming pared 3 bases from V and 4 bases from J, leaving 16 bases between. This chain connects TRBV4-1 to TRBJ1-5, with D tentatively TRBD1 (5 bases). This clonotype was obtained from a man aged 18 to 35 who received the YFV17D yellow fever vaccine. This specimen consisted of PBMCs, obtained roughly 47 days after the first yellow fever vaccination. For the CDR3, the DNA is TGCGCCAGCAGCCAGTCAGCGGGGGAACGAAATCAGCCCCAGCATTTT. It translates to CASSQSAGERNQPQHF.